This entry lists 26 T cell receptor beta chains sequenced from one sample in a study of T cell responses to AZD1222 COVID-19 vaccine. Sequencing used immunoSEQ multiplex PCR; TCRdb keeps in-frame clones, though not all of them. The sample has 130,000 or so clones, approximately 91% seen once. Material: peripheral blood, obtained on day 0 of AZD1222 vaccination. The receptor source for this set is an adult in good health.

CDR3 sequence (DNA): TGTGCCAGCAGTTACGTGAGTCAAAGCCTGGGTACGCAGTATTTT. This codes for CASSYVSQSLGTQYF. This chain connects TRBV6-6 to TRBJ2-3; D is unresolved. This CDR3 has 15 residues. The germline V gene has CDR1 MNHNY and CDR2 SVGAGI (reference sequence). V was cut by 2 bases and J by 8 bases, with 17 bases left in between.

The gene calls are TRBV7-9 and TRBJ2-5; D is perhaps TRBD2 (6 bases). The germline gives CDR1 SEHNR, CDR2 FQNEAQ (reference sequence). The ends were cut back, 1 base at V and 5 bases at J, with 11 bases in the middle. This CDR3 comprises 14 residues. The chain's CDR3 is CASSLVAVGETQYF. The CDR3 DNA sequence: TGTGCCAGCAGCTTAGTAGCGGTTGGCGAGACCCAGTACTTC. The variable domain in full, completed from reference TRBV7-9 and TRBJ2-5, reads DTGVSQNPRHKITKRGQNVTFRCDPISEHNRLYWYRQTLGQGPEFLTYFQNEAQLEKSRLLSDRFSAERPKGSFSTLEIQRTEQGDSAMYLCASSLVAVGETQYFGPGTRLLVL.

The chain joins TRBV19 to TRBJ1-4, with D hard to call. Germline CDR1 is LNHDA and CDR2 is SQIVND (reference sequence). V was cut by 3 bases and J by 0 bases, with 5 bases left in between. CDR3 length: 14 residues. CDR3 DNA: TGTGCCAGTAGTATTTATACAACTAATGAAAAACTGTTTTTT. This sequence encodes CASSIYTTNEKLFF.

The gene calls are TRBV12-3 or TRBV12-4 and TRBJ1-1, with TRBD1 matching 7 bases. The CDR3 has 12 amino acids. V trimming: 9 bases; J trimming: 4 bases; junction bases outside the gene matches: 5. CDR3 DNA: TGTGCCAGTTCACAGGGGTTCACTGAAGCTTTCTTT. It is translated as CASSQGFTEAFF.

V is TRBV4-1 and J is TRBJ2-2, with TRBD2 matching over 9 bases. The CDR3 consists of 20 residues. V was pared by 6 bases and J by 0 bases, with 17 bases of the junction left unmatched. Germline V CDR1 and CDR2: MGHRA, YSYEKL. This CDR3 reads CASRDLFLRGGVTNTGELFF. DNA of the CDR3: TGCGCCAGCAGGGATTTATTTCTTCGCGGGGGGGTAACGAACACCGGGGAGCTGTTTTTT.

The chain combines TRBV7-9 with TRBJ1-2; D perhaps matches TRBD1 (5 bases). Per germline, CDR1 SEHNR and CDR2 FQNEAQ (reference sequence). V lost 6 bases to trimming and J lost 3 bases, with 14 bases between them. This CDR3 has 14 amino acids. The CDR3 DNA reads as TGTGCCAGCAGGAAGGCAGGGCCTGACTATGGCTACACCTTC. Translating gives CASRKAGPDYGYTF.

This clone was counted between two and nine times. The CDR3 region is CASGGLNTEAFF. The CDR3 nucleotides are TGTGCCAGTGGGGGATTGAACACTGAAGCTTTCTTT. V and J are TRBV19 and TRBJ1-1; perhaps TRBD1 as D (5 bases). The CDR3 runs to 12 residues. The germline V gene encodes CDR1 LNHDA and CDR2 SQIVND (reference sequence). The V end lost 8 bases, the J end lost 0 bases, and 7 bases lay between the germline ends.

V is TRBV6-2 or TRBV6-3 and J is TRBJ1-1; D gene ambiguous. Germline CDR1 and CDR2: MNHEY and SVGEGT. There are 15 residues in the CDR3. Between the trimmed V and J ends, which lost 3 bases and 0 bases, there was a span of 11 bases. Here the CDR3 reads CASSYGITMNTEAFF. CDR3 coding DNA: TGTGCCAGCAGTTATGGGATAACAATGAACACTGAAGCTTTCTTT.

The chain carries TRBV3-1 (or the pseudogene TRBV3-2) and TRBJ1-2; TRBD1 is a possible D gene (6 bases). There are 14 residues in the CDR3. Trimming took 0 bases from V and 4 from J, leaving 9 bases between them. Germline V gene sequence: CDR1 LGHDT, CDR2 YNNKEL (reference sequence). CDR3 protein: CASSQDGQIYGYTF. The DNA of the CDR3 is TGTGCCAGCAGCCAAGACGGACAGATCTATGGCTACACCTTC.

The chain carries TRBV3-1 (or the pseudogene TRBV3-2) and TRBJ1-4; 10 nucleotides agree with TRBD1. The germline V gene encodes CDR1 LGHDT and CDR2 YNNKEL (reference sequence). The CDR3 totals 14 residues. With 1 base clipped from V and 10 bases from J, the junction kept 3 bases outside the gene matches. The CDR3 nucleotides are TGTGCCAGCAGCCAAGGACAGGGGGCGGGAAAACTGTTTTTT. Translated: CASSQGQGAGKLFF.

The CDR3 spells CASKGFTGELFF. The CDR3, as DNA: TGCGCCAGCAAAGGGTTCACCGGGGAGCTGTTTTTT. The rearrangement joins TRBV10-2 to TRBJ2-2; no firm D call. Germline CDR1 and CDR2: WSHSY and SAAADI. V shed 7 bases and J shed 4 bases, with 7 bases lying between them. The CDR3 has 12 residues.

V usage is TRBV14 and J usage is TRBJ2-7, with TRBD1 identical over 8 bases. Germline values: CDR1 SGHDN, CDR2 FVKESK. Trimming took 2 bases from V and 4 from J; bases not matched to a gene: 7. CDR3 length: 15 residues. CDR3 nucleotides: TGTGCCAGCAGCCAAAAGACATGGACAGGGTACGAGCAGTACTTC. Translated: CASSQKTWTGYEQYF.

V and J are TRBV7-2 and TRBJ1-5; the D is unclear. The V gene's germline CDR1 is SGHTA and CDR2 FQGNSA. Trimming shortened V by 1 base and J by 3 bases, and 13 bases separated the two germline ends. CDR3 size: 16 residues. The DNA for the CDR3 is TGTGCCAGCAGCTTAGTAATCGCCCTGGCCAATCAGCCCCAGCATTTT. Encoded protein: CASSLVIALANQPQHF.

This chain uses TRBV5-1 with TRBJ1-1, with a tentative D call TRBD1 (6 bases). Trimming stripped 4 bases from V and 1 base from J, with 11 bases between. The CDR3 has 14 residues. The germline V gene encodes CDR1 SGHRS and CDR2 YFSETQ. CDR3 sequence reads: CASSGTTGNTEAFF. As DNA, the CDR3 is TGCGCCAGCAGCGGGACGACAGGGAACACTGAAGCTTTCTTT.

V gene TRBV30 combines with J gene TRBJ1-1; 10 positions agree with TRBD1. The germline V gene encodes CDR1 GTSNPN and CDR2 SVGIG (reference sequence). The trim removed 4 bases at V and 0 bases at J, leaving 5 bases unmatched. The CDR3 covers 15 residues. The chain's CDR3 is CAWTGTGDLNTEAFF. In DNA form, the CDR3 reads TGTGCCTGGACCGGGACAGGGGACCTGAACACTGAAGCTTTCTTT. The entire variable domain, with the rest obtained from reference TRBV30 and TRBJ1-1, is as follows: SQTIHQWPATLVQPVGSPLSLECTVEGTSNPNLYWYRQAAGRGLQLLFYSVGIGQISSEVPQNLSASRPQDRQFILSSKKLLLSDSGFYLCAWTGTGDLNTEAFFGQGTRLTVV.

The chain is built from TRBV18 and TRBJ2-3, with D perhaps given as TRBD1 or TRBD2 (5 bases each). Trimming took off 4 bases at V and 2 bases at J, with 16 bases between the two ends. In germline, CDR1 is KGHSH, CDR2 LQKENI. The CDR3 length is 16 residues. The CDR3 region is CASSRDHNTFTDTQYF. CDR3 in DNA: TGTGCCAGCTCACGGGACCATAACACCTTCACAGATACGCAGTATTTT.

The chain joins TRBV4-3 to TRBJ2-2, with 7 bases matching TRBD1. J was trimmed by 0 bases and V by 3 bases; bases with no gene match: 1. This CDR3 is built from 15 residues. The germline gives CDR1 LGHNA, CDR2 YSLEER. The CDR3 loop is CASSQDRSNTGELFF. In nucleotides, the CDR3 is TGCGCCAGCAGCCAGGACAGGTCGAACACCGGGGAGCTGTTTTTT.

The J gene is TRBJ2-1, the V gene TRBV2; D gene unclear. V was pared by 7 bases and J by 4 bases, with 14 bases between. The CDR3 is made up of 14 amino acids. Germline CDR1 and CDR2: SNHLY and FYNNEI. CDR3 loop: CASTRGELYNEQFF. Here the CDR3 DNA reads TGTGCCAGCACCAGAGGCGAGTTATACAATGAGCAGTTCTTC. Filled out from reference TRBV2 and TRBJ2-1, the complete variable domain reads EPEVTQTPSHQVTQMGQEVILRCVPISNHLYFYWYRQILGQKVEFLVSFYNNEISEKSEIFDDQFSVERPDGSNFTLKIRSTKLEDSAMYFCASTRGELYNEQFFGPGTRLTVL.

This rearrangement joins TRBV5-8 to TRBJ1-3; D remains unclear. The CDR3 contains 15 residues. The V end lost 0 bases, the J end lost 0 bases, and 7 bases lay between the germline ends. Germline CDR1 SGHTS, CDR2 YDEGEE. CDR3 loop: CASSLVWDSGNTIYF. CDR3 bases: TGTGCCAGCAGCTTGGTATGGGACTCTGGAAACACCATATATTTT.

This chain connects TRBV7-6 to TRBJ2-6; D is undetermined. This CDR3 contains 15 residues. The germline V gene has CDR1 SGHVS and CDR2 FNYEAQ. Deletions cut 5 bases from V and 2 bases from J, with 10 bases between. In DNA, the CDR3 is TGTGCCAGCAGCCTTTCCGCTGCTGGGGCCAACGTCCTGACTTTC. Amino acids: CASSLSAAGANVLTF.

In its sample, this clone was seen once. The chain employs TRBV15 and TRBJ1-2; D unresolved. Germline V CDR1 and CDR2: LNHNV, YYDKDF (reference sequence). V lost 0 bases and J lost 4, with 12 bases in between. CDR3 length: 15 residues. The CDR3: CATSRDLQNLYGYTF. The DNA of the CDR3 is TGTGCCACCAGCAGAGATCTGCAGAACCTCTATGGCTACACCTTC.

V is TRBV5-1 and J is TRBJ1-2; unclear D gene. The V gene lost 5 bases and the J gene lost 2 bases, with 10 bases spanning the gap. CDR3 length: 13 residues. The germline CDR1 and CDR2 sequences are SGHRS and YFSETQ. The CDR3 spells CASRDEVNYGYTF. The DNA of the CDR3 is TGCGCCAGCAGGGATGAGGTAAACTATGGCTACACCTTC.

The CDR3 here is CASSMGLSGLGFLDTQYF. The CDR3 DNA follows: TGTGCCAGTAGTATGGGTCTCTCGGGACTAGGCTTTTTGGATACGCAGTATTTT. The V gene is TRBV19, the J gene TRBJ2-3, with 8 bases fitting TRBD2. This CDR3 has 18 amino acids. J lost 6 bases, V lost 3 bases, and 17 bases had no gene match. The germline CDR1 and CDR2 sequences are LNHDA and SQIVND (reference sequence).

The rearrangement links TRBV4-1 to TRBJ2-1; the match to TRBD2 covers 8 bases. With 2 bases clipped from V and 3 bases from J, the junction kept 12 bases outside the gene matches. Germline CDR1 reads MGHRA; CDR2 reads YSYEKL. The CDR3 totals 18 residues. The CDR3 DNA reads TGCGCCAGCAGCCAACCTCCAGACCGGGGGGGCCACTACAATGAGCAGTTCTTC. It encodes CASSQPPDRGGHYNEQFF.

The chain uses TRBV20-1 and TRBJ1-2; D call uncertain. Between the trimmed V and J ends, which lost 6 bases and 4 bases, there was a span of 6 bases. Germline CDR1 and CDR2: DFQATT and SNEGSKA (reference sequence). The CDR3 covers 10 residues. The CDR3 region is CSAPIYGYTF. CDR3 bases: TGCAGTGCCCCTATCTATGGCTACACCTTC.

The chain links TRBV6-5 to TRBJ1-1; a weak D match, TRBD1 (5 bases). Trimming removed 3 bases at V and 5 bases at J, with 16 bases between. CDR1 is MNHEY, CDR2 SVGAGI, per germline. CDR3 length: 15 amino acids. The CDR3 is CASSYDPGKGTEAFF. The CDR3 region has the DNA TGTGCCAGCAGTTATGATCCAGGGAAGGGGACTGAAGCTTTCTTT.